The next 7 T cell receptor beta chains were all read from a single sample in a study of T cells after yellow fever vaccination. Each CDR3 protein is one row after TCRdb ran MiXCR on the 5' RACE reads. The sample consists of about 69,000 distinct CDR3 sequences, around 6.2% of them appearing once. Source: CD4+ T cells sorted from PBMCs, taken roughly 15 days after the first yellow fever vaccination. The receptors were gathered from a young man who received the YFV17D yellow fever vaccine.

The chain has TRBV10-3 and TRBJ2-6; the match to TRBD1 covers 8 bases. The CDR3 covers 16 residues. With V trimmed by 4 bases and J by 2 bases, 4 bases remained unmatched. From germline, CDR1 is ENHRY and CDR2 SYGVKD. The CDR3 DNA reads as TGTGCCATCAGTGGGCTACAGGGGGCTGGGGCCAACGTCCTGACTTTC. This gives the protein CAISGLQGAGANVLTF.

This clonotype was seen many times. This chain's CDR3 is CASSSDRGPGELFF. The CDR3 DNA reads as TGTGCCAGCAGCTCGGACAGGGGGCCTGGGGAGCTGTTTTTT. The rearrangement links TRBV7-2 to TRBJ2-2, with 11 bases aligning to TRBD1. The CDR3 consists of 14 residues. Germline V lookup: CDR1 SGHTA, CDR2 FQGNSA. Trimming removed 4 bases from V and 8 bases from J; junction bases left unmatched: 3.

Ten or more counts support this clonotype. The genes are TRBV2 and TRBJ2-3; no firm D call. Germline V gene data show CDR1 as SNHLY and CDR2 as FYNNEI. V was cut by 5 bases and J by 2 bases, with 14 bases left in between. This CDR3 is 15 amino acids long. The CDR3 protein is CASSTETPLTDTQYF. The CDR3 DNA reads as TGTGCCAGCAGTACGGAAACTCCCCTCACAGATACGCAGTATTTT. Looking up the rest from reference TRBV2 and TRBJ2-3 gives the full variable domain: EPEVTQTPSHQVTQMGQEVILRCVPISNHLYFYWYRQILGQKVEFLVSFYNNEISEKSEIFDDQFSVERPDGSNFTLKIRSTKLEDSAMYFCASSTETPLTDTQYFGPGTRLTVL.

This clonotype was seen at least ten times. The chain is built from TRBV20-1 and TRBJ2-5; D is perhaps TRBD2 (6 bases). With 5 bases removed from V and 2 bases from J, the gap between germline ends came to 15 bases. Germline V gene sequence: CDR1 DFQATT, CDR2 SNEGSKA (reference sequence). The CDR3 sequence is 14 residues long. The CDR3 DNA reads as TGCAGTGCTTTCCACTCGGGACTGCAAGAGACCCAGTACTTC. It yields the protein CSAFHSGLQETQYF.

The rearrangement uses TRBV7-2 and TRBJ1-4; the D is unclear. CDR1 and CDR2 (germline): SGHTA, FQGNSA. The CDR3 covers 14 residues. The ends were cut back, 5 bases at V and 8 bases at J, with 15 bases in the middle. The CDR3 protein is CASSPTQTAEKLFF. For the CDR3, the DNA is TGTGCCAGCAGCCCGACGCAAACAGCAGAAAAACTGTTTTTT.

This clonotype appeared many times. This chain joins TRBV6-4 and TRBJ2-2; possible D gene TRBD1, 5 bases. Trimming took off 4 bases at V and 4 bases at J, with 13 bases between the two ends. The CDR3 extends over 15 amino acids. Looked up from germline, CDR1 is MRHNA and CDR2 is SNTAGT. CDR3 in amino acids: CASSAWQGGTGELFF. CDR3 nucleotide sequence: TGTGCCAGCAGTGCTTGGCAGGGTGGCACCGGGGAGCTGTTTTTT.

In this sample, this clonotype turned up many times. The chain is built from TRBV5-5 and TRBJ2-1, with D possibly TRBD1 on 5 matching bases. This CDR3 region has 18 residues. V was pared by 1 base and J by 0 bases, with 17 bases between. Germline CDR1 SGHKS, CDR2 YYEKEE (reference sequence). The CDR3 reads CASSLRDRDRNSYNEQFF. The CDR3 DNA is TGTGCCAGCAGCTTGAGGGATCGCGACAGAAACTCCTACAATGAGCAGTTCTTC. The full variable domain, rest sourced from reference TRBV5-5 and TRBJ2-1, is DAGVTQSPTHLIKTRGQQVTLRCSPISGHKSVSWYQQVLGQGPQFIFQYYEKEERGRGNFPDRFSARQFPNYSSELNVNALLLGDSALYLCASSLRDRDRNSYNEQFFGPGTRLTVL.